These 17 T cell receptor beta chains were sequenced from one sample in a study of beta chain features in type 1 diabetes. The sequenced template was cDNA made from the entire isolated RNA. The data were produced by immunoSEQ multiplex PCR, yet TCRdb's version contains in-frame clones alone and is incomplete. The sample shows nearly 700,000 clones, over 10% of them seen only once. These TCRs are of unknown antigen specificity. Study-level findings and limits: A moderate, significant TCRB CDR3 shortening appeared in type 1 diabetes across four CD4+ subsets.

The sequencing input was naive CD4+ T cells from blood. Receptor source: a man between 18 and 29 years old with type 1 diabetes.

The rearrangement links TRBV18 to TRBJ2-7; D might be TRBD1 or TRBD2, each matching 6 bases. The ends were cut back, 8 bases at V and 2 bases at J, with 25 bases in the middle. The V gene's germline CDR1 is KGHSH and CDR2 LQKENI. There are 17 residues in the CDR3. CDR3 in DNA: TGTGCCAGCACCGACCCTATTCGTGGGGGGCCCGCCTACGAGCAGTACTTC. Its protein product is CASTDPIRGGPAYEQYF.

This clone was detected a few times. This chain connects TRBV2 to TRBJ1-2, with 7 bases fitting TRBD1. Trimming took 4 bases from V and 8 from J; bases not matched to a gene: 7. This CDR3 is built from 13 residues. Germline CDR1 reads SNHLY; CDR2 reads FYNNEI. CDR3 DNA: TGTGCCAGCAGTGTCATCGACAGGGAGGGCTACACCTTC. It encodes CASSVIDREGYTF.

This clone has more than one count but fewer than ten. V is TRBV18 and J is TRBJ1-5; 8 bases align to TRBD1. With V trimmed by 4 bases and J by 2 bases, 4 bases remained unmatched. Germline V gene data show CDR1 as KGHSH and CDR2 as LQKENI. The CDR3 is 15 amino acids. The CDR3 coding sequence is TGTGCCAGCTCACAACAGACAGGGGGCAATCAGCCCCAGCATTTT. This encodes CASSQQTGGNQPQHF.

This clone came up a few times. The V and J genes are TRBV7-6 and TRBJ1-1, with a tentative D call TRBD1 (5 bases). CDR1 is SGHVS, CDR2 FNYEAQ, per germline. Trimming removed 1 base from V and 4 bases from J, with 7 bases in between. The CDR3 is 13 residues long. Written as DNA, the CDR3 is TGTGCCAGCAGCTTAGTGCAGGGCACTGAAGCTTTCTTT. It encodes CASSLVQGTEAFF. Supplemented by reference TRBV7-6 and TRBJ1-1, the full variable domain reads GAGVSQSPRYKVTKRGQDVALRCDPISGHVSLYWYRQALGQGPEFLTYFNYEAQQDKSGLPNDRFSAERPEGSISTLTIQRTEQRDSAMYRCASSLVQGTEAFFGQGTRLTVV.

As concerns this clone: Other DNA sequences within the sample encode an identical CDR3. The V gene is TRBV18, the J gene TRBJ1-2; D possibly corresponds to TRBD1 (5 bases). Looked up from germline, CDR1 is KGHSH and CDR2 is LQKENI. This CDR3 comprises 12 residues. V lost 2 bases and J 6 bases, leaving 7 bases between the germline ends. In DNA form, the CDR3 reads TGTGCCAGCTCACCAGGGGGTGATGGCTACACCTTC. Amino acids: CASSPGGDGYTF.

This clone was seen a few times. The chain recombines TRBV27 with TRBJ2-3; D remains unclear. V lost 8 bases and J lost 6, with 18 bases in between. CDR3 length equals 14 residues. Germline V lookup: CDR1 MNHEY, CDR2 SMNVEV (reference sequence). CDR3: CASGDSWYGDTQYF. The CDR3 DNA follows: TGTGCCAGCGGGGATTCGTGGTATGGGGATACGCAGTATTTT.

The V and J genes are TRBV2 and TRBJ1-2; 10 bases line up with TRBD1. The CDR3 loop spans 15 amino acids. CDR1 and CDR2 (germline): SNHLY, FYNNEI. With 9 bases clipped from V and 4 bases from J, the junction kept 11 bases outside the gene matches. CDR3 DNA: TGTGCCAGTGGAGCCGGGACAGGGGACGCCTATGGCTACACCTTC. As protein: CASGAGTGDAYGYTF.

The chain carries TRBV10-3 and TRBJ2-3; a possible D gene is TRBD1 (5 bases). The germline V and J ends were trimmed by 6 bases and 4 bases, with 11 bases remaining between them. From germline, CDR1 is ENHRY and CDR2 SYGVKD. The CDR3 contains 13 residues. This chain's CDR3 is CAISLEGADTQYF. CDR3 sequence (DNA): TGTGCCATCAGCCTCGAAGGGGCAGATACGCAGTATTTT.

The CDR3 loop reads CASINGREKGQYF. The CDR3 nucleotides are TGTGCCAGCATAAATGGTCGGGAAAAAGGGCAGTACTTC. The chain recombines TRBV28 with TRBJ2-7; TRBD2 might be the D (5 bases). Germline V lookup: CDR1 MDHEN, CDR2 SYDVKM. V was clipped by 7 bases and J by 9 bases, with 19 bases between them. The CDR3 runs to 13 residues.

This clone was detected a few times. The CDR3 protein is CAISVGTGAQETQYF. The CDR3 nucleotides read TGTGCCATCAGTGTTGGCACAGGGGCCCAGGAGACCCAGTACTTC. The chain employs TRBV10-3 and TRBJ2-5; 7 bases map to TRBD1. Germline V gene sequence: CDR1 ENHRY, CDR2 SYGVKD. This CDR3 contains 15 residues. V was pared by 4 bases and J by 5 bases, with 10 bases of the junction left unmatched.

There are a few counts of this clone. The V gene is TRBV19, the J gene TRBJ2-3, with D possibly TRBD2 on 5 matching bases. The V gene's germline CDR1 is LNHDA and CDR2 SQIVND (reference sequence). The CDR3 is 13 amino acids. The V end lost 5 bases, the J end lost 1 base, and 7 bases lay between the germline ends. CDR3 bases: TGTGCCAGTAGTTGGGGAGGCACAGATACGCAGTATTTT. Protein sequence: CASSWGGTDTQYF.

The V gene is TRBV4-1, the J gene TRBJ1-6; the D is unclear. Per germline, CDR1 MGHRA and CDR2 YSYEKL. Deletions cut 1 base from V and 10 bases from J, with 14 bases between. The CDR3 runs to 15 residues. The CDR3 is CASSQVVGISSPLHF. CDR3 coding DNA: TGCGCCAGCAGCCAAGTGGTGGGCATCAGCTCACCCCTCCACTTT.

This clone has a handful of counts. The V gene is TRBV7-3, the J gene TRBJ1-2; 8 nucleotides align to TRBD1. Germline V CDR1 and CDR2: SGHTA, FQGTGA. The CDR3 consists of 13 residues. V lost 4 bases and J lost 6; bases outside the gene matches: 4. CDR3 nucleotide sequence: TGTGCCAGCAGCTCTCCAGGGGGCGATGGCTACACCTTC. Its translation is CASSSPGGDGYTF. Complete variable domain (other parts from reference TRBV7-3 and TRBJ1-2): GAGVSQTPSNKVTEKGKYVELRCDPISGHTALYWYRQSLGQGPEFLIYFQGTGAADDSGLPNDRFFAVRPEGSVSTLKIQRTERGDSAVYLCASSSPGGDGYTFGSGTRLTVV.

This clone has only a few counts. The gene calls are TRBV14 and TRBJ2-4; D gene uncertain. Germline V gene data show CDR1 as SGHDN and CDR2 as FVKESK. The CDR3 has 13 residues. V was trimmed by 1 base and J by 6 bases, leaving 7 bases between them. The CDR3 coding sequence is TGTGCCAGCAGCCAAGTACTCTTAAACATTCAGTACTTC. It yields the protein CASSQVLLNIQYF.

The sample holds a few counts of this clone. The chain links TRBV19 to TRBJ2-3; TRBD2 agrees at 8 bases. The CDR3 has 14 amino acids. V was clipped by 4 bases and J by 6 bases; unmatched bases: 6. From germline, CDR1 is LNHDA and CDR2 SQIVND (reference sequence). The CDR3 DNA is TGTGCCAGTAGTAATAGCGGGGATGGGGATACGCAGTATTTT. Amino acid sequence: CASSNSGDGDTQYF.

The chain links TRBV7-3 to TRBJ2-1; D is possibly TRBD1 (6 bases). Germline CDR1 and CDR2: SGHTA and FQGTGA. The CDR3 runs 16 residues. Trimming stripped 2 bases from V and 6 bases from J, with 17 bases between. The CDR3 DNA follows: TGTGCCAGCAGCTTAGTATTGGCAGGGGCTTTCAATGAGCAGTTCTTC. Encoded protein: CASSLVLAGAFNEQFF.

This clone was seen a few times. The genes are TRBV25-1 and TRBJ1-5, with 7 bases identical to TRBD1. V shed 4 bases, J shed 6 bases, and the junction held 6 bases outside the gene matches. The CDR3 is made up of 14 amino acids. Germline V CDR1 and CDR2: MGHDK, SYGVNS. In DNA, the CDR3 is TGTGCCAGCAGTGCGGGACAGTCCGGTCAGCCCCAGCATTTT. The encoded protein is CASSAGQSGQPQHF.